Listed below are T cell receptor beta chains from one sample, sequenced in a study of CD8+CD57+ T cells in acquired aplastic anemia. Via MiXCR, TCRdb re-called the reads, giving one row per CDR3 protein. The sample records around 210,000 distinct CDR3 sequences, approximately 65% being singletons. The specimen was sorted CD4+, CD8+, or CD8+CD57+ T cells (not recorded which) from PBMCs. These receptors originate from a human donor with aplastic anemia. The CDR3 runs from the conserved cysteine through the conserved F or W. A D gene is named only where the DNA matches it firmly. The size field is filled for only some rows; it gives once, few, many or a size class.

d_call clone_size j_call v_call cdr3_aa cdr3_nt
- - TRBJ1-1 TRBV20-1 CSATQQSLNTEALF TGCAGTGCTACACAACAGTCATTGAACACTGAAGCTCTCTTT
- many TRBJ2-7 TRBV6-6 CASSPEAGPYEQYF TGTGCCAGCAGCCCGGAGGCCGGCCCTTACGAGCAGTACTTC
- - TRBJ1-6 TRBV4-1 CASSAGDARNSPLHF TGTGCCAGCAGCGCCGGGGACGCGCGAAATTCACCCCTCCACTTT
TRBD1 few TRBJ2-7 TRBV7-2 CASARDRGREQYF TGTGCATCCGCCCGGGACAGGGGTCGCGAGCAGTACTTC
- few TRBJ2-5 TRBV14 CASSDGKGGTQYF TGTGCCAGCAGCGATGGGAAGGGGGGGACCCAGTACTTC
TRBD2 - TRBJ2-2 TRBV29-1 CSVASGINTGELFF TGCAGCGTTGCAAGCGGGATAAACACCGGGGAGCTGTTTTTT
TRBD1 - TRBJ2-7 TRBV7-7 CASSPVTGSNEQYF TGTGCTAGCAGTCCCGTGACAGGGTCCAACGAGCAGTACTTC
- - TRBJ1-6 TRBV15 CATTALTGSYNSPLHF TGTGCCACCACTGCACTGACAGGATCCTATAATTCACCCCTCCACTTT
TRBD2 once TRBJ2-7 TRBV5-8 CASSSGTSIYEQYF TGTGCCAGCAGCTCCGGGACTAGTATCTACGAGCAGTACTTC
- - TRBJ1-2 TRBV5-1 CASGDKGRYGYTF TGCGCCAGCGGGGACAAGGGGCGCTATGGCTACACCTTC
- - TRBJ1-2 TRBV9 CASSVLPGSYGYTF TGTGCCAGCAGCGTACTTCCGGGGTCCTATGGCTACACCTTC
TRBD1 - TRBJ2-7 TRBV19 CASSTLLTGGEYF TGTGCCAGTAGTACCCTCCTGACAGGGGGCGAGTACTTC
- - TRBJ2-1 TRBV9 CASSLVGQQFF TGTGCCAGCAGTTTGGTGGGTCAGCAGTTCTTC
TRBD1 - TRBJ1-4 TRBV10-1 CASSDGDRGPATNEKLFF TGCGCCAGCAGTGATGGGGACAGGGGACCGGCAACTAATGAAAAACTGTTTTTT
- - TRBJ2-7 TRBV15 CATSSPGEEQYF TGTGCCACCAGCAGCCCTGGGGAAGAGCAGTACTTC
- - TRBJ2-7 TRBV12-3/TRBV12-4 CASSFARSEQYF TGTGCCAGCAGTTTCGCAAGGTCCGAGCAGTACTTC
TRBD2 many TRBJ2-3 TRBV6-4 CASSDKAGGTDTQYF TGTGCCAGCAGTGACAAAGCGGGGGGCACAGATACGCAGTATTTT
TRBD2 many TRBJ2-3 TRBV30 CAWSPGGWADTQYF TGTGCCTGGAGCCCCGGGGGGTGGGCAGATACGCAGTATTTT
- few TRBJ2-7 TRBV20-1 CSASGTQVYEQYF TGCAGTGCTTCCGGGACTCAAGTCTACGAGCAGTACTTC